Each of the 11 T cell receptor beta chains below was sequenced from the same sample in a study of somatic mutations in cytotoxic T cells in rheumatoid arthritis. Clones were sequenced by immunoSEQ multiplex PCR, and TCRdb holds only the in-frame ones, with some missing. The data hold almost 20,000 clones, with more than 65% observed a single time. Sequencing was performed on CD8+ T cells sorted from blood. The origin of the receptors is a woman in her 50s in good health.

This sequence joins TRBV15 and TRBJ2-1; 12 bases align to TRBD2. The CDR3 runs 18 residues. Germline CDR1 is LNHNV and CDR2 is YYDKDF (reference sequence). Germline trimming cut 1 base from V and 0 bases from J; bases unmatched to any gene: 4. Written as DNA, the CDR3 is TGTGCCACCAGCAGAGGCCTAGCGGGAGGGGGCTCCTACAATGAGCAGTTCTTC. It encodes CATSRGLAGGGSYNEQFF.

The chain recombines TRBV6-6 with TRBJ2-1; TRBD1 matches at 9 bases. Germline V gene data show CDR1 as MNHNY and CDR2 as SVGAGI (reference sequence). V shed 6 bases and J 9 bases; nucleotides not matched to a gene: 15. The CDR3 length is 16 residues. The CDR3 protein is CASSSHRDRASSEQFF. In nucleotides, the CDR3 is TGTGCCAGCAGCAGCCACCGGGACAGGGCGTCGAGTGAGCAGTTCTTC.

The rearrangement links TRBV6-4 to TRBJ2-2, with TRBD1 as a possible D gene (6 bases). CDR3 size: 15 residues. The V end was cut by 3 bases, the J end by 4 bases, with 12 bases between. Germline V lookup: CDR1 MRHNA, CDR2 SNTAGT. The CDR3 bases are TGTGCCAGCAGTGAAACAGGGTGGGCCACCGGGGAGCTGTTTTTT. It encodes CASSETGWATGELFF.

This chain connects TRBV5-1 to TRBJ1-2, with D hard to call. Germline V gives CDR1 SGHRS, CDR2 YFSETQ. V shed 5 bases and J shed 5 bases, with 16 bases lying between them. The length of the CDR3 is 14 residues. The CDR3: CASRAPGVQYGYTF. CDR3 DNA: TGCGCCAGCAGGGCCCCCGGGGTACAGTATGGCTACACCTTC.

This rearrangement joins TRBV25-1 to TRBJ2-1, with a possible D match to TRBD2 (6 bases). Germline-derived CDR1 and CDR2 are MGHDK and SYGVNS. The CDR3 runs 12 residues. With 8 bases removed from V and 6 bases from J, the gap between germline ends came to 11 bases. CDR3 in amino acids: CASGISGNEQFF. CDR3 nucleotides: TGTGCCAGCGGTATTAGCGGCAATGAGCAGTTCTTC.

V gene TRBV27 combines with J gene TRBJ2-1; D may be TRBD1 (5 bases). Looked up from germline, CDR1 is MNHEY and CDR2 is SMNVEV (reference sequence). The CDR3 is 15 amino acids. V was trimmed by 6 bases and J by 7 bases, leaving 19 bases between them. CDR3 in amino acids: CASSQTAPTGNEQFF. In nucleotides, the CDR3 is TGTGCCAGCAGCCAGACCGCCCCTACAGGAAATGAGCAGTTCTTC.

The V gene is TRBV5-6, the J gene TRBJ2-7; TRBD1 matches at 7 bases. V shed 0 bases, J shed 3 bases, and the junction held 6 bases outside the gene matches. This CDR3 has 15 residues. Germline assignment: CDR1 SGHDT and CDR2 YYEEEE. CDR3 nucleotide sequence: TGTGCCAGCAGCTTGGGGACAGGACCAATCTACGAGCAGTACTTC. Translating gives CASSLGTGPIYEQYF. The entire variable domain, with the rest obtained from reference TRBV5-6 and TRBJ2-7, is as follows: DAGVTQSPTHLIKTRGQQVTLRCSPKSGHDTVSWYQQALGQGPQFIFQYYEEEERQRGNFPDRFSGHQFPNYSSELNVNALLLGDSALYLCASSLGTGPIYEQYFGPGTRLTVT.

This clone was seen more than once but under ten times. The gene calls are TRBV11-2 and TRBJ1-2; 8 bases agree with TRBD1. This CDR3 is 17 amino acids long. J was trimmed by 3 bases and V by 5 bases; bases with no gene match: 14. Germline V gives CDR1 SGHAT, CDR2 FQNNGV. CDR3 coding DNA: TGTGCCAGCAGCAGACGGGACAGGTCGGCTATAGACTATGGCTACACCTTC. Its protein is CASSRRDRSAIDYGYTF.

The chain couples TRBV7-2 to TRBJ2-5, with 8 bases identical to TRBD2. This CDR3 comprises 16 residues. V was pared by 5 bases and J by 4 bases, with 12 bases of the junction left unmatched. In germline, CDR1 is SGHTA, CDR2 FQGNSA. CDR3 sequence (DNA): TGTGCCAGCAGCCCCGTTGGCGGGGGGCCCCGAGAGACCCAGTACTTC. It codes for CASSPVGGGPRETQYF.

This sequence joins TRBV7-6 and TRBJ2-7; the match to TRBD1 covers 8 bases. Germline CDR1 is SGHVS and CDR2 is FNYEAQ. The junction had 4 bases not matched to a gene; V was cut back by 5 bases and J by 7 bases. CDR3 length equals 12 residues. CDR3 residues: CASSEDRVEQYF. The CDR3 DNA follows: TGTGCCAGCAGCGAGGACAGGGTTGAGCAGTACTTC.

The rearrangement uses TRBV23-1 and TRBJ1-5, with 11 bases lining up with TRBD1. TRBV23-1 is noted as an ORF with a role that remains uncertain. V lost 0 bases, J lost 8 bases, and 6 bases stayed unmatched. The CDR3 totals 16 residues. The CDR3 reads CASSQSDRGQFKPQHF. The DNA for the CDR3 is TGCGCCAGCAGTCAATCGGACAGGGGGCAATTTAAGCCCCAGCATTTT.